This record covers a single TCR beta chain. Its antigen is unknown. The sample comes from a study of T-cell memory formation after mild COVID-19. Study information: The study found TCR clusters largely donor specific.

Researchers used 5'RACE with constant-segment primers to make TCR alpha and TCR beta cDNA libraries that carry sample barcodes and UMIs. TCRdb ran MiXCR on the 5' RACE reads and lists one entry per CDR3 protein. The sample holds 100,000 to 150,000 distinct CDR3 sequences; 15% to 20% are singletons and the top ten take around 13%. This CDR3 is 13 amino acids long. Germline CDR1 is LNHDA and CDR2 is SQIVND (reference sequence). V gave up 6 bases and J gave up 5 bases, with 13 bases separating them. Study-wide results and limits: While clones contracting from day 15 to 85 were balanced between CD4 and CD8, later expanders leaned CD4+.

This chain links TRBV19 with TRBJ2-5; D perhaps matches TRBD2 (6 bases). Sequencing input: PBMCs or a T cell subset sorted from them (not recorded which). The sequence came from an adult woman who had mild COVID-19 (a few samples of this study predate the infection). Cell type and time point are not known. For the CDR3, the DNA is TGTGCCAGTAGGCGGGATCGTGGGGAGACCCAGTACTTC. Translation: CASRRDRGETQYF.